This TCR beta chain comes out of a study of blood T cell repertoires in COVID-19. Study details: COVID-19 samples, acute and convalescent, were from the United States, Italy and Spain. PBMCs, B-cell-depleted T cells, or T cells were the source of the cDNA or gDNA that made up the material.

Only in-frame clones appear in the TCRdb table, and some are missing; sequencing was by immunoSEQ multiplex PCR. The sample includes approximately 94,000 clones, more than 85% of them seen just once. V was shortened by 4 bases and J by 4 bases, with 11 bases between the two germline ends. CDR1 LNHDA and CDR2 SQIVND come from the germline V gene (reference sequence). The CDR3 sequence is 14 residues long. The genes are TRBV19 and TRBJ2-1, with D tentatively TRBD1 (5 bases). Sequenced material: peripheral blood. This TCR was recovered from a man in his fifties with active COVID-19. The CDR3, as DNA: TGTGCCAGTAGTACCAGACAGAATTACAATGAGCAGTTCTTC. Its translation: CASSTRQNYNEQFF.